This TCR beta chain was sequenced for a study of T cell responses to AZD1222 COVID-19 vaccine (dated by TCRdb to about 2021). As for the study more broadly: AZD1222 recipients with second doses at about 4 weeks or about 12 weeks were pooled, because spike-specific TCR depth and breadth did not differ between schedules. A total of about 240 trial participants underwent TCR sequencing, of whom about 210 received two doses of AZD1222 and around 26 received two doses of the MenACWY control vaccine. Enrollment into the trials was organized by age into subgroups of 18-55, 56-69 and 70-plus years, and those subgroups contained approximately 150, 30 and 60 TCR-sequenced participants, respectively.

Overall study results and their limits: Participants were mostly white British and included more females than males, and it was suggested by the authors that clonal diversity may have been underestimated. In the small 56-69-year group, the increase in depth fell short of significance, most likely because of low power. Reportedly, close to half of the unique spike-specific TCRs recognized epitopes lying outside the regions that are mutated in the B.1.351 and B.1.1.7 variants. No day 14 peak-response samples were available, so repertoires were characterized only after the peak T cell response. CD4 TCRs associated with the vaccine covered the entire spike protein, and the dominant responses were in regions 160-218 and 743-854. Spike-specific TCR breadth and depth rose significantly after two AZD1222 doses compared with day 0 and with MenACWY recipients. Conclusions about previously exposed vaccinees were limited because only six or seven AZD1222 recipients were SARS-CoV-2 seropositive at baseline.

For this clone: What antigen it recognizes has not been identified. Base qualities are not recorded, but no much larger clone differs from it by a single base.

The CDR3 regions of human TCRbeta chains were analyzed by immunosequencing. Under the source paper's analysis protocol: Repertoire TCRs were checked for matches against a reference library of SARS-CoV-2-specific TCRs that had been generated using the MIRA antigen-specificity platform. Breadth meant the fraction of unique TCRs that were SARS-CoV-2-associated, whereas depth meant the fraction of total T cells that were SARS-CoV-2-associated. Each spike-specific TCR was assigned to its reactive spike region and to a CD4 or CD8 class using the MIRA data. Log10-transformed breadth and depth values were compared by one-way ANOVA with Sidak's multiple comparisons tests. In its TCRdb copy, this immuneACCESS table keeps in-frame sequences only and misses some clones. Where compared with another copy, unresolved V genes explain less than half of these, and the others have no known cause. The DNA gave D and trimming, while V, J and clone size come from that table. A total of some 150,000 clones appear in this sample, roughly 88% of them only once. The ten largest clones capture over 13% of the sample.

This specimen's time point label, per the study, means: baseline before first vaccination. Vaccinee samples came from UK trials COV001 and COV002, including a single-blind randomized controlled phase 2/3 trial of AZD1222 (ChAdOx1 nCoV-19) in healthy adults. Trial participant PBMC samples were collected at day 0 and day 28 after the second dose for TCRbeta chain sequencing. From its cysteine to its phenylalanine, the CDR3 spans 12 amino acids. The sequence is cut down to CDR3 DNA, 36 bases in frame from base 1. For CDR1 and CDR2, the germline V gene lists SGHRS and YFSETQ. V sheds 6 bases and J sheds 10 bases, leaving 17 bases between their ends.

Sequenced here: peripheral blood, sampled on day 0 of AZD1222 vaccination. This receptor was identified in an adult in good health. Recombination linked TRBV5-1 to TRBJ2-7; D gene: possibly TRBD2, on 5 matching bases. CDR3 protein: CASTPRVGEQYF. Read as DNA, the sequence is TGCGCCAGCACGCCCCGGGTGGGAGAACAGTACTTC.